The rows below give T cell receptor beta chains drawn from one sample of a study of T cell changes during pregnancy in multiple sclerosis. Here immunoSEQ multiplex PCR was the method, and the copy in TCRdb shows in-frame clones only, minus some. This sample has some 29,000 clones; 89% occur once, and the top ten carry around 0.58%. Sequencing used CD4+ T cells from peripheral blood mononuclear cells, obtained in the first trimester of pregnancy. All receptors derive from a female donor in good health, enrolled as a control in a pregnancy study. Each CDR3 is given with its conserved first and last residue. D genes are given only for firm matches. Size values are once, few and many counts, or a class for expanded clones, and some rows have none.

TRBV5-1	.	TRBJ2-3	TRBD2	TGCGCCAGCAGCCCGAGACTAGCGGGGGCGTCAGATACGCAGTATTTT	CASSPRLAGASDTQYF
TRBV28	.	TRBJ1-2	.	TGTGCCAGCAGTTTATCGGGGAATGGCTACACCTTC	CASSLSGNGYTF
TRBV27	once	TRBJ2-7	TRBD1	TGTGCCAGCAGTCCAAGATCCGGGACAGACCAATACGAGCAGTACTTC	CASSPRSGTDQYEQYF
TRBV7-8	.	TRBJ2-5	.	TGTGCCAGCAGCTTAGGCTCCTCGTGGGCGGGAGAGACCCAGTACTTC	CASSLGSSWAGETQYF
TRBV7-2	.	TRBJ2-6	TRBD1	TGTGCCAGCAGCTATGCCGGGACAGCCTGGGCCAACGTCCTGACTTTC	CASSYAGTAWANVLTF
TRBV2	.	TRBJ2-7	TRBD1	TGTGCCAGCACGGGACAGGGCTCCTACGAGCAGTACTTC	CASTGQGSYEQYF
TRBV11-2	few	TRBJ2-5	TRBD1	TGTGCCAGCAGCTTAGGCTCCGGGACAGCCTATGGGGAGACCCAGTACTTC	CASSLGSGTAYGETQYF
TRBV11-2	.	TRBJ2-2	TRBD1	TGTGCCAGCAGCTTAGACCCACCGGGACAGGGGGCGGCGGGGGAGCTGTTTTTT	CASSLDPPGQGAAGELFF
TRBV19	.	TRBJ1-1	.	TGTGCCAGTAGTATCGAGCTGAACACTGAAGCTTTCTTT	CASSIELNTEAFF
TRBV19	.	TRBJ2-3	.	TGTGCCAGTAGTTACAGGTGGGCAGATACGCAGTATTTT	CASSYRWADTQYF
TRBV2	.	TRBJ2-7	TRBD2	TGTGCCAGCACCCGAGAGGGAGGGGCCTACGAGCAGTACTTC	CASTREGGAYEQYF
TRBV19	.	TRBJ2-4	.	TGTGCCAGTAATGAACAGTTGGGAAACATTCAGTACTTC	CASNEQLGNIQYF
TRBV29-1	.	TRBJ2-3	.	TGCAGCGTTGAGGTGGCTAGCACAGATACGCAGTATTTT	CSVEVASTDTQYF
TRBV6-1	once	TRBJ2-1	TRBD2	TGTGCCAGCAGTGAAGTTGGGGGACTTGCGGGGGGGAACAATGAGCAGTTCTTC	CASSEVGGLAGGNNEQFF
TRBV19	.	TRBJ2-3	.	TGTGCCAGTAGTATAGATTACGGGGGGCCGGCAGATACGCAGTATTTT	CASSIDYGGPADTQYF
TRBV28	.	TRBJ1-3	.	TGTGCCAGCAGTACCTACTCCCGACACCCGTCGCTTCAGGACACCATATATTTT	CASSTYSRHPSLQDTIYF
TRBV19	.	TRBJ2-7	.	TGTGCCAGTAGTGGGCAGGGCTCCTACGAGCAGTACTTC	CASSGQGSYEQYF
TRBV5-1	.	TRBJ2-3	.	TGCGCCAGCAGCTGGGCGCAGGGTGTGGATACGCAGTATTTT	CASSWAQGVDTQYF
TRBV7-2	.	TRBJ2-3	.	TGTGCCAGCAGCCTCCTTAGAGATACGCAGTATTTT	CASSLLRDTQYF
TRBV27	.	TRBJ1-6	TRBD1	TGTGCCAGCAGTTCGACAGGGCAAGACTCCTATAATTCACCCCTCCACTTT	CASSSTGQDSYNSPLHF
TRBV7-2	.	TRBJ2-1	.	TGTGCCAGCAGCCTGGGGAGGGGGTCCGGCAATGAGCAGTTCTTC	CASSLGRGSGNEQFF
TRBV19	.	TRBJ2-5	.	TGTGCCAGTAGCGGGTGGAACCAAGAGACCCAGTACTTC	CASSGWNQETQYF
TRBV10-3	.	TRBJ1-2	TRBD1	TGTGCCATCAGCCAAGACAGGACAGGGGACTATGGCTACACCTTC	CAISQDRTGDYGYTF
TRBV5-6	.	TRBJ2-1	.	TGTGCCAGCAGCAGGGAGCCCAGCTCCTACAATGAGCAGTTCTTC	CASSREPSSYNEQFF
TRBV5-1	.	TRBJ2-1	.	TGCGCCAGCAGCTTCATCACCAGCTCCTACAATGAGCAGTTCTTC	CASSFITSSYNEQFF
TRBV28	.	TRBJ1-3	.	TGTGTTTGTCGGAGCTCTGGAAACACCATATATTTT	CVCRSSGNTIYF
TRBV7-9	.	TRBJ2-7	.	TGTGCCAGCAGCTTGGGGGACATTTCCATTGGGCCCGAGCAGTACTTC	CASSLGDISIGPEQYF
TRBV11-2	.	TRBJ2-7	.	TGTGCCAGCAGCTTATTGCTATCGGGCGAGCAGTACTTC	CASSLLLSGEQYF
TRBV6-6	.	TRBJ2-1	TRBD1	TGTGCCAGCAGAAACCCAGGACAGGGGGCTTATGAGCAGTTCTTC	CASRNPGQGAYEQFF
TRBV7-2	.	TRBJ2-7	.	TGTGCCAGCAGCTTATTCCGGGAGACCTACGAGCAGTACTTC	CASSLFRETYEQYF
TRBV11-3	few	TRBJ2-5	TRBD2	TGTGCCAGCAGCCCAGGGCGGACTAGCGGTGACCAAGAGACCCAGTACTTC	CASSPGRTSGDQETQYF
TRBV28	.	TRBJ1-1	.	TGTGCCAGCAGTGGGCAAGGGGGTTGGGGCACTGAAGCTTTCTTT	CASSGQGGWGTEAFF
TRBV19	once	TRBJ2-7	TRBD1	TGTGCCAGTATACGACAGGGTAGCAACGAGCAGTACTTC	CASIRQGSNEQYF
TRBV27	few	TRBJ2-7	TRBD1	TGTGCCAGCAGTTTGGGACAGGCCGGCGAGCAGTACTTC	CASSLGQAGEQYF
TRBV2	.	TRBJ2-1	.	TGTGCCACTCGTCAGGAGGGCAGCTGGGGCAATGAGCAGTTCTTC	CATRQEGSWGNEQFF
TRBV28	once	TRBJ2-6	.	TGTGCCAGCAGTGTCAGGGTTGGGGCCAACGTCCTGACTTTC	CASSVRVGANVLTF
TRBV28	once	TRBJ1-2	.	TGTGCCAGCAGCGGTGACAGACGGTATGGCTACACCTTC	CASSGDRRYGYTF
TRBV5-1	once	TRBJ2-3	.	TGCGCCAGCAGCTTGGGGGGCTATACAGATACGCAGTATTTT	CASSLGGYTDTQYF
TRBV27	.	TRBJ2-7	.	TGTGCCAGCAGTTGGAGGACAGGGGGCGCTAGCGGGAGCTCCTACGAGCAGTACTTC	CASSWRTGGASGSSYEQYF
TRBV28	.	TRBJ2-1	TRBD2	TGTGCCAGCAGTTTAAGCGGGGATACTGAGCAGTTCTTC	CASSLSGDTEQFF
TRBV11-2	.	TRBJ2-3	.	TGTGCCAGCAGCGGGGGGACGGGGCCTAGCACAGATACGCAGTATTTT	CASSGGTGPSTDTQYF
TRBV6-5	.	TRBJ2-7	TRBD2	TGTGCCAGCAGTTCCCGACTAGCGGGAGTATCCTACGAGCAGTACTTC	CASSSRLAGVSYEQYF
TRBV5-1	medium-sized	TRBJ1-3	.	TGCGCCAGCAGCTTGATGGGGGCGTCTGGAAACACCATATATTTT	CASSLMGASGNTIYF
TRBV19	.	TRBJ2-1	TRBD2	TGTGCCAGTAGTCCGTCGACTAGCGGGAGGGCCTTGGGTGAGCAGTTCTTC	CASSPSTSGRALGEQFF
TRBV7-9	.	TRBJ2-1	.	TGTGCCAGCAGCCCACGGGGGAGCTCCTACAATGAGCAGTTCTTC	CASSPRGSSYNEQFF
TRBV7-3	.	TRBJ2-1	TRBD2	TGTGCCAGCAGCTTAAGGTGGGAGGGGTTCAATGAGCAGTTCTTC	CASSLRWEGFNEQFF
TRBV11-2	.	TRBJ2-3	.	TGTGCCAGCAGCTTAGGAAGAGGGCAGTATTTT	CASSLGRGQYF
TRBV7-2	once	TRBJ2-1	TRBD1	TGTGCCAGCAGCACCGGACAGGGAAGGGAGCAGTTCTTC	CASSTGQGREQFF
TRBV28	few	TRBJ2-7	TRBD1	TGTGCCAGCAGTTCCCTTTTTGAGGGGGCAGACGAGCAGTACTTC	CASSSLFEGADEQYF
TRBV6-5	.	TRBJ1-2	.	TGTGCCAGCAGTCCATCTACTGGTAACTATGGCTACACCTTC	CASSPSTGNYGYTF
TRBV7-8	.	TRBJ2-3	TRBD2	TGTGCCAGCAGCTTAGGATCTCCGTGGGCGGGGGTGACAGATACGCAGTATTTT	CASSLGSPWAGVTDTQYF
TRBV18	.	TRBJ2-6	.	TGTGCCAGCTCACCACAGGGGGGGTCCTTCTCTGGGGCCAACGTCCTGACTTTC	CASSPQGGSFSGANVLTF
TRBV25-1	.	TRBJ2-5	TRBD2	TGTGCCAGCACTATAACGTCGACTAGCGGGCAAGAGACCCAGTACTTC	CASTITSTSGQETQYF
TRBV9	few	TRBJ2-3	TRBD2	TGTGCCAGCACCAAGCGGGGCTCATCAGCGGGGGGCACAGATACGCAGTATTTT	CASTKRGSSAGGTDTQYF
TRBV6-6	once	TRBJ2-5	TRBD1	TGTGCCAGCAGCCACCAGACAGGGGCCTCGAAGACCCAGTACTTC	CASSHQTGASKTQYF
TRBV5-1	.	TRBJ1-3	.	TGCGCCAGCAGCTTGGTGTGGGGGGCTGGAAACACCATATATTTT	CASSLVWGAGNTIYF